This passage covers 16 T cell receptor beta chains from one sample sequenced in a study of shared clonotypes between healthy human individuals. Sequenced by immunoSEQ multiplex PCR; TCRdb stores in-frame clones only, minus some. The data show about 470,000 clones, 70% to 80% seen once. Material: PBMCs. The origin of the receptors is a woman in her forties in good health. Some clones in this sample may be carry-over from other donors' samples.

This clone was seen repeatedly, ten times or more. J is TRBJ1-1 and V is TRBV9; D not certain. There are 17 residues in the CDR3. The germline V gene encodes CDR1 SGDLS and CDR2 YYNGEE. V was pared by 0 bases and J by 1 base, with 16 bases between. DNA of the CDR3: TGTGCCAGCAGCGTAGGGTTCGGGTTCCGAGGGAACACTGAAGCTTTCTTT. Encoded protein: CASSVGFGFRGNTEAFF.

This chain uses TRBV5-1 with TRBJ2-1; 9 nucleotides line up with TRBD1. Trimming took 4 bases from V and 10 from J; bases not matched to a gene: 3. Germline V CDR1 and CDR2: SGHRS, YFSETQ. CDR3 length equals 12 residues. CDR3 in amino acids: CASSPTGGEQFF. Here the CDR3 DNA reads TGCGCCAGCAGCCCGACAGGGGGGGAGCAGTTCTTC.

This sequence joins TRBV30 and TRBJ2-3; the D gene is possibly TRBD2 (7 bases). This CDR3 comprises 15 residues. CDR1 is GTSNPN, CDR2 SVGIG, per germline (reference sequence). V was trimmed by 2 bases and J by 4 bases, leaving 16 bases between them. This CDR3 is CAWSPGGSLSDTQYF. CDR3 DNA: TGTGCCTGGAGTCCGGGGGGCAGTCTCTCAGATACGCAGTATTTT.

This clone appeared a few times. This sample also contains other DNA sequences that code for the same CDR3. This chain joins TRBV5-4 and TRBJ2-7; 7 bases match TRBD1. The V and J ends lost 2 bases and 0 bases, in that order; junction bases with no gene match: 5. Germline CDR1 reads SGHNT; CDR2 reads YYREEE (reference sequence). The CDR3 extends over 15 amino acids. The CDR3 is CASSFTSGGSYEQYF. CDR3 nucleotide sequence: TGTGCCAGCAGCTTCACCTCAGGGGGCTCCTACGAGCAGTACTTC.

The CDR3 here is CASREGSYNEQFF. The CDR3 DNA follows: TGTGCCAGCAGGGAGGGCTCCTACAATGAGCAGTTCTTC. The rearrangement uses TRBV6-1 and TRBJ2-1, with D perhaps TRBD2 (6 bases). V gave up 6 bases and J gave up 0 bases, with 6 bases separating them. Germline-derived CDR1 and CDR2 are MNHNS and SASEGT. The CDR3 totals 13 residues.

V and J are TRBV4-1 and TRBJ1-5; possibly TRBD1 for D (6 bases). The CDR3 extends over 18 amino acids. CDR1 MGHRA and CDR2 YSYEKL come from the germline V gene. The V gene lost 0 bases and the J gene lost 3 bases, with 18 bases spanning the gap. In nucleotides, the CDR3 is TGCGCCAGCAGCCAAGATGGCTCCGGACAGAGACTCAATCAGCCCCAGCATTTT. Translated, it gives CASSQDGSGQRLNQPQHF.

The table lists this clone with a count of one. The chain links TRBV5-4 to TRBJ2-1, with D perhaps TRBD2 (5 bases). CDR3 size: 15 residues. The V gene's germline CDR1 is SGHNT and CDR2 YYREEE (reference sequence). V lost 4 bases and J 0 bases, leaving 11 bases between the germline ends. DNA of the CDR3: TGTGCCAGCAGCCGAGACACTAGCTCCTACAATGAGCAGTTCTTC. Translation: CASSRDTSSYNEQFF.

In its sample, this clone was seen once. CDR3 protein: CASPRQVWGF. The CDR3 bases are TGTGCCAGCCCCCGACAGGTCTGGGGATTC. The chain uses TRBV21-1 and TRBJ1-4; the table names TRBD1, a call not compared with the DNA. TRBV21-1 is a pseudogene segment. CDR3 size: 10 residues.

This chain connects TRBV28 to TRBJ2-7; D is perhaps TRBD1 (6 bases). Germline V gene lookup returns CDR1 MDHEN and CDR2 SYDVKM. Trimming took off 3 bases at V and 1 base at J, with 13 bases between the two ends. This CDR3 comprises 15 residues. The CDR3 reads CASSFGTKGSYEQYF. CDR3 nucleotides: TGTGCCAGCAGTTTTGGGACAAAGGGTTCCTACGAGCAGTACTTC.

Comment on this clone: Relative to the germline gene, one junction end is altered; a read error may explain this. This sequence joins TRBV6-5 and TRBJ2-2; D tentatively fits TRBD1 or TRBD2 (5 bases each). This CDR3 has 13 amino acids. Germline-derived CDR1 and CDR2 are MNHEY and SVGAGI. The DNA for the CDR3 is TGTGCCGGCAGTTACAGAGGGGCCGGGGAGCTGTTTTTT. Translated, it gives CAGSYRGAGELFF.

V usage is TRBV11-2 and J usage is TRBJ2-5; tentative D call: TRBD2 (6 bases). This CDR3 region has 15 residues. V lost 5 bases, J lost 1 base, and 14 bases lay in between. Germline V gives CDR1 SGHAT, CDR2 FQNNGV. The CDR3 here is CASSPLAGPQETQYF. CDR3 DNA: TGTGCCAGCAGCCCCCTGGCGGGGCCCCAAGAGACCCAGTACTTC.

This clone has just a few counts. The chain joins TRBV10-3 to TRBJ2-5, with D possibly matching TRBD2 (7 bases). Germline lookup yields CDR1 ENHRY and CDR2 SYGVKD. The CDR3 length is 14 residues. Trimming stripped 4 bases from V and 4 bases from J, with 13 bases between. CDR3 DNA sequence: TGTGCCATCAGTGCGGGGGGCGACGTAGAGACCCAGTACTTC. Amino acids: CAISAGGDVETQYF.

The J gene is TRBJ1-2, the V gene TRBV28; no firm D call. Germline CDR1 and CDR2: MDHEN and SYDVKM. The CDR3 consists of 11 residues. V was shortened by 8 bases and J by 5 bases, with 9 bases between the two germline ends. CDR3 region: CASREGYGYTF. In DNA, the CDR3 is TGTGCCAGCCGAGAGGGATATGGCTACACCTTC.

The chain combines TRBV9 with TRBJ2-3, with 9 positions matching TRBD1. Germline CDR1 SGDLS, CDR2 YYNGEE. The CDR3 sequence is 14 residues long. Germline trimming cut 7 bases from V and 1 base from J; bases unmatched to any gene: 4. The CDR3 DNA reads TGTGCCAGCGGCGGGGACAGGGGCACAGATACGCAGTATTTT. Translation gives CASGGDRGTDTQYF.

J is TRBJ2-7 and V is TRBV5-1; no clear D. Trimming cost V 5 bases and J 8 bases, with 17 bases left between them. The V gene's germline CDR1 is SGHRS and CDR2 YFSETQ. The CDR3 contains 13 residues. The CDR3: CASSAANSLKQYF. CDR3 sequence (DNA): TGCGCCAGCAGTGCGGCCAACTCCTTGAAGCAGTACTTC.

This sequence joins TRBV27 and TRBJ2-7, with 11 positions matching TRBD1. The V gene end was trimmed by 1 base and the J gene end by 6 bases; junction bases not matched to a gene: 2. Germline V gene sequence: CDR1 MNHEY, CDR2 SMNVEV (reference sequence). This CDR3 is 14 amino acids long. DNA for the CDR3: TGTGCCAGCAGTTTATGGACAGGGGGCACCGAGCAGTACTTC. Protein product: CASSLWTGGTEQYF.